These T cell receptor beta chains were read from a single sample in a study of blood T cell repertoires in COVID-19. Here immunoSEQ multiplex PCR was the method, and the copy in TCRdb shows in-frame clones only, minus some. The sample holds under 200,000 clones, roughly 82% seen once. Source material: PBMCs or T cells enriched from blood (not recorded which). The receptors derive from a woman in her sixties or seventies with acute COVID-19. CDR3s include the opening cysteine and the closing phenylalanine or tryptophan. Fields, in order: V gene, clone size, D gene, J gene, CDR3 DNA, CDR3 protein. A D gene is named only where the DNA matches it firmly. Expanded clones get a size class; other rows say once, few or many, or leave the size out.

TRBV30	once	TRBD1	TRBJ2-2	TGTGCCTGGGGACAGGGGGCTGGCACCGGGGAGCTGTTTTTT	CAWGQGAGTGELFF
TRBV27	-	-	TRBJ1-2	TGTGCCAGCAGTGATATCAACAGCCTTGGCTACACCTTC	CASSDINSLGYTF
TRBV18	once	-	TRBJ2-5	TGTGCCAGCTCACCACCCGCAGTACAAGAGACCCAGTACTTC	CASSPPAVQETQYF
TRBV7-9	-	TRBD1	TRBJ1-6	TGTGCCAGCAGTCAGGGCGGACAGGACAGTTCACCCCTCCACTTT	CASSQGGQDSSPLHF
TRBV7-2	-	TRBD1	TRBJ1-1	TGTGCCAGCAGCGAGCAGGGACAGGTTTACACTGAAGCTTTCTTT	CASSEQGQVYTEAFF
TRBV5-1	-	-	TRBJ2-1	TGCGCCAGCAGCTTGGTTGTGGGTAGCGGCAATGAGCAGTTCTTC	CASSLVVGSGNEQFF
TRBV19	many	TRBD1	TRBJ1-5	TGTGCCAGTAGTATCCCACCTTGGACAGGGGGCAATCAGCCCCAGCATTTT	CASSIPPWTGGNQPQHF
TRBV5-1	-	TRBD2	TRBJ2-3	TGCGCCAGCAGCTTGGCCACTAGCGGGGGCCGGGATACGCAGTATTTT	CASSLATSGGRDTQYF
TRBV30	-	-	TRBJ1-3	TGTGCCTGGAGTGTAGAGGGCTCTGGAAACACCATATATTTT	CAWSVEGSGNTIYF
TRBV7-6	few	TRBD2	TRBJ2-1	TGTGCCAGCAGCTCTAGAACTAGCGGGCCTGAGCAGTTCTTC	CASSSRTSGPEQFF
TRBV7-9	-	TRBD2	TRBJ2-5	TGTGCCAGCAGCTCCCGAGTTGCGGGGGGCGGTACGGAGACCCAGTACTTC	CASSSRVAGGGTETQYF
TRBV7-9	-	-	TRBJ1-2	TGTGCCAGCAGCACAACAACAGGGTCTACCTCCATGGCACGTGGCTACACCTTC	CASSTTTGSTSMARGYTF
TRBV30	-	TRBD2	TRBJ2-5	TGTGCCTGGAGAGCGGGGGGGCGGGAGACCCAGTACTTC	CAWRAGGRETQYF
TRBV10-1	-	-	TRBJ1-1	TGCGCCAGCAGCCAACAGGGTCGGAACACTGAAGCTTTCTTT	CASSQQGRNTEAFF
TRBV18	-	TRBD2	TRBJ2-1	TGTGCCAGCTCCCTTCTAGCGGACCCATACAATGAGCAGTTCTTC	CASSLLADPYNEQFF
TRBV10-3	-	-	TRBJ2-7	TGTGCCATCAGTGAGGGGCCCGCGGGCTCCTACGAGCAGTACTTC	CAISEGPAGSYEQYF
TRBV7-9	few	-	TRBJ2-7	TGTGCCAGCAGCCGCAGGGGATACTACGAGCAGTACTTC	CASSRRGYYEQYF